This TCR beta chain was obtained from a study of blood T cell repertoires in COVID-19. Germline-derived CDR1 and CDR2 are SGHRS and YFSETQ. This CDR3 region has 17 residues. J lost 5 bases, V lost 0 bases, and 13 bases had no gene match. Assay: immunoSEQ multiplex PCR; the TCRdb copy retains only in-frame clones and omits some. The sample yields nearly 200,000 clones, roughly four fifths seen once. V is TRBV5-1 and J is TRBJ2-7; 8 positions match TRBD2. Sequencing was performed on peripheral blood. The source of this sequence is an older woman with active or convalescent COVID-19. DNA of the CDR3: TGCGCCAGCAGCTTGGCGGGGGGGTGGGAGGGGACCCACGAGCAGTACTTC. Residues: CASSLAGGWEGTHEQYF.